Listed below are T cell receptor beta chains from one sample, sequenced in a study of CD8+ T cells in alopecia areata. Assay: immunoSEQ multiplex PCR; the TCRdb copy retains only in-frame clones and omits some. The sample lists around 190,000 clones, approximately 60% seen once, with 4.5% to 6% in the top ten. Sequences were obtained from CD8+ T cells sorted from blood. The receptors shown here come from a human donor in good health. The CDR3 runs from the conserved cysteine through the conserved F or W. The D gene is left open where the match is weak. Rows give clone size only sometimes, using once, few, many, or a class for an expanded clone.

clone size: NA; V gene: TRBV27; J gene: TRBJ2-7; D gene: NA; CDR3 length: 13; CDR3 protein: CASSFTDNYEQYF; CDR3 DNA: TGTGCCAGCAGTTTCACGGACAACTACGAGCAGTACTTC
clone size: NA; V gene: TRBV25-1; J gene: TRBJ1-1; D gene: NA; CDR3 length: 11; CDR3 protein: CALGKETEAFF; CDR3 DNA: TGTGCCCTTGGGAAGGAGACTGAAGCTTTCTTT
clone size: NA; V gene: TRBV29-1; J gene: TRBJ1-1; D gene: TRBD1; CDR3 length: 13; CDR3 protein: CSVARTGGTEAFF; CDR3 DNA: TGCAGCGTGGCCCGGACAGGGGGAACTGAAGCTTTCTTT
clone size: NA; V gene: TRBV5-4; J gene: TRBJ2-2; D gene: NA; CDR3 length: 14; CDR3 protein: CASSLVPDTGELFF; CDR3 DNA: TGTGCCAGCAGCTTGGTCCCAGACACCGGGGAGCTGTTTTTT
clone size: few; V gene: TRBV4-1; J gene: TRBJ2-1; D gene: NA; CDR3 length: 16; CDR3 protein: CASSQERARWFNEQFF; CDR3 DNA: TGCGCCAGCAGCCAAGAACGAGCCCGGTGGTTCAATGAGCAGTTCTTC
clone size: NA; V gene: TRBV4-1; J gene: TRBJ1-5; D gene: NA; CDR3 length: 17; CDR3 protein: CASSQEGSVGRNQPQHF; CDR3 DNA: TGCGCCAGCAGCCAAGAAGGGTCCGTCGGGCGCAATCAGCCCCAGCATTTT
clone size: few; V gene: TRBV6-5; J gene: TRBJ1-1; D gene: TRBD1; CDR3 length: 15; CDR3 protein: CASSAKTGTNTEAFF; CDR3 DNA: TGTGCCAGCAGTGCCAAGACAGGGACGAACACTGAAGCTTTCTTT
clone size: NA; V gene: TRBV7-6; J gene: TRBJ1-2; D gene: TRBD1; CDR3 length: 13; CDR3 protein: CASSEGTGHGYTF; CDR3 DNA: TGTGCCAGCAGCGAGGGGACAGGGCATGGCTACACCTTC
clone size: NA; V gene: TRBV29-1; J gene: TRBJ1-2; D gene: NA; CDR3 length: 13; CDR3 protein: CSVEGQGVFGYTF; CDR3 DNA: TGCAGCGTTGAGGGGCAGGGAGTCTTTGGCTACACCTTC
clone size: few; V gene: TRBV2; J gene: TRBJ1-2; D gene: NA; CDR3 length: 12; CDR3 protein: CASPNGPYGYTF; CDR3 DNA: TGTGCCAGCCCGAACGGACCCTATGGCTACACCTTC
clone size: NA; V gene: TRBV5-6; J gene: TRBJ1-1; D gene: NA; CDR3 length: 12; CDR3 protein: CASSLDGAEAFF; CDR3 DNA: TGTGCCAGCAGCTTGGACGGGGCTGAAGCTTTCTTT